This T cell receptor (beta chain) came from a study of blood T cells in healthy people across ages (dated by TCRdb to the mid-2010s). In terms of the full investigation: In model experiments, roughly one uniquely barcoded TCR beta cDNA molecule per two T cells was captured by template switching. Using deep sequencing normalized with unique cDNA molecular identifiers, the study measured how TCR beta repertoire diversity changes with age. Four age groups were formed from the donors: young (average approximately 15 years), middle-aged (just under 40), aged (about 62) and long-lived (about 75). To avoid experimental bias, donors of different ages were distributed randomly across sequencing lanes. Using the same blood draw, the study looked at two additional independent replicas of 1 million unique cDNA reads for two donors, one aged 18 to 30 and the other aged 80 or older. The study at large found these results: As age increased, observed TCR beta diversity per million T cells dropped in a roughly linear way, and a significant reduction was already evident by age roughly 36. Compared with the aged group, the long-lived group had more naive CD4+ T cells, fewer expanded clones and increased TCR diversity, suggesting age selection. Estimates of total diversity based on one million sequenced T cells were regarded as lower bounds and as underestimates. Because the CMV infection status of the donors was unknown, age-related changes in expanded clonotypes may potentially have been confounded. A strong correlation was found between observed TCR beta diversity and the percentage of naive T cells measured by flow cytometry. Since profiling was done on bulk unsorted PBMCs, naive and antigen-experienced compartments could not be conclusively compared.

Reading from cysteine to phenylalanine, the CDR3 counts 13 amino acids. Only the CDR3 part of the read is kept: 39 bases, read in frame from the first base. CDR1 and CDR2, looked up from the germline V gene, are SGHTA and FQGNSA. Deletion took 2 bases off V and 8 bases off J, with a span of 12 bases between the germline ends. Library prep was done by 5' RACE. A second PCR of roughly 7 to 11 cycles was performed with a sample-barcoded 5' primer and a J-beta primer mix. A unique molecular identifier was introduced onto each TCR beta cDNA molecule by a template-switch 5' adaptor carrying 12 random nucleotides. At least 2.5 million CDR3-containing paired-end reads were obtained from each sample. First-strand cDNA synthesis was performed from all RNA using the Mint cDNA synthesis kit, with priming by a TRBC-specific oligonucleotide. All cDNA was treated with uracil-DNA glycosylase and then went through a first 18-cycle PCR with the universal primers M1SS and BC2_uni_R. Per the original workflow: Each sample was normalized by randomly selecting 1 million high-quality reads, each carrying a distinct molecular identifier. Instead of being binned into consensus sequences, reads that shared molecular identifiers were thrown out. MiTCR, run with a Q25 quality threshold and the strictest error-elimination algorithm, handled CDR3 identification, clonotype clustering and error correction. A nonparametric unseen species model with Euler transformation was used to estimate a lower bound on total TCR beta diversity. Clones were called with MiXCR by TCRdb after fastp trimmed the public reads at Q25, and only in-frame beta chains were retained. All rows with the same CDR3 protein become a single entry with the most common DNA and genes. The V and J calls follow TCRdb's processing rather than the paper's. The sample data list around 2 million distinct CDR3 sequences, and approximately 40% of these were observed just once. The ten biggest clones cover more than 20% of the sample.

This clonotype has more than one count but fewer than ten. Its antigen is still unknown. There are no base qualities to consult, and no much larger clone falls within one base. Donors were under 40 systemically healthy Caucasian individuals from Russia aged roughly 6 to 90 years. Roughly 10 milliliters of peripheral blood were collected from each donor into EDTA-treated Vacutainer tubes. Ficoll-Paque density-gradient centrifugation was used to isolate PBMCs, with at least 6.5 million per sample. Trizol reagent was used to extract total RNA from PBMCs, with at least 6 micrograms per sample. Naive CD45RAhigh/CD27high T cell percentages were measured by flow cytometry on a PBMC aliquot from every donor.

What was sequenced was blood. The receptor was isolated from a human donor in good health. The receptor chain draws on TRBV7-2 and TRBJ1-2; the D segment could be TRBD1, given 5 matching bases. Read as DNA, the sequence is TGTGCCAGCAGCTTATATCAGGGATTAGGCTACACCTTC. It translates to CASSLYQGLGYTF.